This T cell receptor beta chain was obtained from a study of T cells after yellow fever vaccination (dated by TCRdb to the late 2010s). A note on the overall study: The SMART-Seq v4 Ultra Low Input RNA kit was used to prepare libraries from fractions with low cell numbers. Blood was collected at multiple timepoints before and after primary and secondary immunization, and bulk PBMC replicates and cell subsets were isolated. To follow T-cell clones before and after both primary and booster YFV17D yellow fever vaccination, bulk TCR alpha and beta repertoires underwent longitudinal sequencing. The cohort comprised two healthy male donors, one aged 18 to 30 and one aged 30 to 40 years.

Synthesis of TCR cDNA relied on 5'RACE template switching, a step that introduced a universal primer site along with unique molecular identifiers. Priming for cDNA synthesis came from both the TCR alpha and TCR beta constant segments. Libraries were amplified in two PCR steps, with sample barcodes and sequencing adapters added in the second step. Sequencing of the libraries was done on either Illumina HiSeq 2500 (2x100 bp) or NovaSeq (2x150 bp). The paper's data handling went like this. Demultiplexing of reads and collapsing into UMI consensus sequences were performed with MIGEC, and V(D)J alignment was carried out with MiXCR. Vaccine-responding clonotypes were identified with edgeR using replicate PBMC samples, with FDR below 0.01 and a log2 fold change above 5 up to day 15 being required. Each bulk clonotype received a CD4 or CD8 identity based on whether the sequenced CD4 or CD8 repertoire contained that clonotype at higher abundance. TCRdb trimmed the raw reads at Q25, called clones with MiXCR and kept productive beta chains. Each entry merges the rows of one CDR3 protein and shows their most common DNA and genes. TCRdb, rather than the study authors, made the V and J calls. The sample table contains about 500,000 distinct CDR3 sequences; only one count was recorded for around 17% of them. The top ten clones comprise 15% to 20% of the sample.

This clonotype was observed a handful of times. No antigen is known for it. Base qualities were left out, and no much larger clone turns up one base away. The study at large found these results: The study included only a couple of donors, which limits how far the findings can be generalized. A small share of clonotypes was detected in both CD4 and CD8 compartments, with the overlap likely arising from convergent recombination. Most clones expanded after primary vaccination were re-detected after the booster (96% of CD4 and 88% of CD8), suggesting broad memory maintenance. FACS-sorted repertoires could contain abundant contaminating clonotypes from the bulk population, so computational filtering was required. Compared with the primary T-cell response, the secondary T-cell response was weaker but faster, peaking on day 5 rather than day 15.

The treatment or condition label corresponds to: live attenuated yellow fever vaccine strain. At each blood-draw timepoint, two biological replicates of bulk PBMCs were obtained. PBMCs were isolated from peripheral blood using a standard Ficoll-Paque protocol. TriZol was used to extract RNA from bulk PBMCs, from CD4 and CD8 fractions, and from dextramer-positive and dextramer-negative fractions. Germline trimming amounts to 6 bases on V and 2 bases on J, with 11 as the count of junction bases outside the gene matches. The CDR3 runs 17 amino acids, cysteine and phenylalanine included. The entry retains the CDR3 DNA only, 51 bases that are in frame from base 1.

The origin of this receptor is a man in his late teens or twenties who received the YFV17D yellow fever vaccine. The sequence is built from TRBV12-3 or TRBV12-4 and TRBJ2-7, and 12 junctional nucleotides match TRBD2. The sample here was PBMCs, taken 5 to 6 days after the first yellow fever vaccination. The CDR3 region reads CASSSTSGGGIPYEQYF. Here is the DNA: TGTGCCAGCAGCTCGACTAGCGGGGGCGGAATCCCCTACGAGCAGTACTTC.